The 9 T cell receptor beta chains presented below share a single source sample, sequenced in a study of identical twins. TCRdb analysed the 5' RACE reads with MiXCR anew, one entry per CDR3 protein. The sample lists under 900,000 distinct CDR3 sequences; 15% to 20% were seen once. These data were likewise used in another study, on T cells expressing NK-cell markers.

Sequenced input: PBMCs. Receptors originate from a woman between 18 and 30 years old in good health.

This clonotype was recorded only once. The V gene is TRBV18, the J gene TRBJ2-2, with D possibly matching TRBD1 (6 bases). Looked up from germline, CDR1 is KGHSH and CDR2 is LQKENI. The CDR3 extends over 17 amino acids. V shed 5 bases and J shed 1 base, with 17 bases lying between them. The CDR3: CASSVSPTGMNTGELFF. The CDR3 nucleotides read TGTGCCAGCTCAGTTAGCCCTACAGGGATGAACACCGGGGAGCTGTTTTTT.

This clonotype was counted between two and nine times. The chain is built from TRBV9 and TRBJ2-3, with unresolved D. Germline-derived CDR1 and CDR2 are SGDLS and YYNGEE. CDR3 length: 12 amino acids. The ends were cut back, 3 bases at V and 10 bases at J, with 12 bases in the middle. The CDR3 DNA is TGTGCCAGCAGCGGATACGACCGCCCGCAGTATTTT. Translation gives CASSGYDRPQYF.

This clonotype appeared a few times. The chain couples TRBV10-3 to TRBJ2-7, with a tentative D call TRBD2 (7 bases). CDR3 length: 17 residues. The germline gives CDR1 ENHRY, CDR2 SYGVKD. V lost 4 bases and J 3 bases, leaving 22 bases between the germline ends. In DNA form, the CDR3 reads TGTGCCATCAGTGGCGCGGGGGACACGAGTCACGACTACGAGCAGTACTTC. Translation: CAISGAGDTSHDYEQYF.

The chain joins TRBV27 to TRBJ2-5; TRBD2 aligns across 10 bases. This CDR3 comprises 17 residues. The ends lost 0 bases at V and 2 bases at J; junction bases unmatched: 6. Germline-derived CDR1 and CDR2 are MNHEY and SMNVEV (reference sequence). Written as DNA, the CDR3 is TGTGCCAGCAGTTTATCGAGGCGGACTAGCGGACAAGAGACCCAGTACTTC. It codes for CASSLSRRTSGQETQYF.

CDR3 in amino acids: CSARDRRLAGYEQYF. CDR3 in DNA: TGCAGTGCTAGAGATCGTCGGCTAGCGGGCTACGAGCAGTACTTC. The chain combines TRBV20-1 with TRBJ2-7; TRBD2 matches 8 bases. The CDR3 loop spans 15 amino acids. Germline V gives CDR1 DFQATT, CDR2 SNEGSKA (reference sequence). The trim removed 0 bases at V and 3 bases at J, leaving 7 bases unmatched.

This clonotype was seen a few times. The rearrangement uses TRBV5-1 and TRBJ2-3, with 8 bases matching TRBD2. Germline V CDR1 and CDR2: SGHRS, YFSETQ. V lost 4 bases and J lost 13; bases outside the gene matches: 11. The CDR3 is 13 amino acids. The CDR3 sequence: CASSVSTSERKYF. The CDR3 DNA follows: TGCGCCAGCAGCGTTTCGACTAGCGAGAGAAAGTATTTT.

This clonotype was detected only a few times. The V call is TRBV6-2 or TRBV6-3, the J call TRBJ2-7; D is unresolved. CDR1 and CDR2 (germline): MNHEY, SVGEGT. The CDR3 runs to 13 residues. V shed 4 bases and J shed 2 bases, with 9 bases lying between them. CDR3 in amino acids: CASSWSFAYEQYF. CDR3 bases: TGTGCCAGCAGTTGGAGTTTCGCCTACGAGCAGTACTTC.

This chain connects TRBV7-9 to TRBJ1-2, with TRBD1 identical over 7 bases. The CDR3 runs to 15 residues. Trimming removed 7 bases from V and 4 bases from J; junction bases left unmatched: 12. The germline V gene encodes CDR1 SEHNR and CDR2 FQNEAQ (reference sequence). CDR3 sequence: CASTQDRELVYGYTF. DNA for the CDR3: TGTGCCAGCACCCAAGACAGGGAACTAGTCTATGGCTACACCTTC.

The chain carries TRBV7-8 and TRBJ1-1; the match to TRBD1 covers 7 bases. Germline lookup yields CDR1 SGHVS and CDR2 FQNEAQ. Unmatched junction bases numbered 12, after V lost 0 bases and J lost 11 bases. The CDR3 has 15 amino acids. CDR3 DNA: TGTGCCAGCAGCTTAGCGAGGTACAGGGGATCCGGGGCTTTCTTT. Translating gives CASSLARYRGSGAFF.